This T cell receptor (beta chain) was recovered during a study of T cell repertoires in aging, cancer and after chemotherapy. Study-level findings and limits: Immunological memory after chemotherapy cannot be judged from the repertoire data. In cancer patients, declining TCR diversity with age involved lost richness and lost evenness.

Note on this clonotype: What it binds is unknown.

Amplification of TCR beta used genomic DNA extracted from peripheral blood. Multiplex touch-down PCR with TRB-A/B primers amplified rearranged V-D-J TRB sequences. TCRdb processed the multiplex PCR reads anew with MiXCR; each CDR3 protein has one entry. The sample consists of about 5,100 distinct CDR3 sequences, roughly a quarter of them appearing once. Trimming removed 5 bases from V and 5 bases from J; junction bases left unmatched: 4. CDR1 is LNHDA and CDR2 is SQIVND in the germline V gene (reference sequence). This CDR3 region has 13 residues. The source material was blood. The TCR originated in a human donor with a solid tumor. The rearrangement joins TRBV19 to TRBJ1-2; 8 positions match TRBD1. The CDR3 DNA sequence: TGTGCCAGTAGTCCTAGGACAGGGTATGGCTACACCTTC. It encodes CASSPRTGYGYTF. The full variable domain, rest sourced from reference TRBV19 and TRBJ1-2, is DGGITQSPKYLFRKEGQNVTLSCEQNLNHDAMYWYRQDPGQGLRLIYYSQIVNDFQKGDIAEGYSVSREKKESFPLTVTSAQKNPTAFYLCASSPRTGYGYTFGSGTRLTVV.